Listed below are T cell receptor beta chains from one sample, sequenced in a study of blood T cell repertoires in COVID-19. The method was immunoSEQ multiplex PCR; TCRdb's version includes in-frame clones alone and lacks a portion of them. Of 100,000 to 150,000 clones listed, roughly 80% are singletons. The sequenced material came from peripheral blood. The receptor source for this set is a woman between 45 and 65 years old with acute or convalescent COVID-19. Both conserved end residues are part of each CDR3. Each record gives: D gene, V gene, clone size, J gene, CDR3 DNA, CDR3 protein. The D gene is left open where the match is weak. The size entry is marked missing in some rows and otherwise reads once, few, many or a size class.

>.|TRBV30|.|TRBJ1-4
TGTGCCTGGAGACCCCGGGGGGCGGGTAATGAAAAACTGTTTTTT
CAWRPRGAGNEKLFF
>TRBD2|TRBV30|.|TRBJ2-2
TGTGCCTGGAGCCGAGCGGGGGGTTACACCGGGGAGCTGTTTTTT
CAWSRAGGYTGELFF
>.|TRBV18|.|TRBJ2-2
TGTGCCAGCTCACCCAGTACGAACACCGGGGAGCTGTTTTTT
CASSPSTNTGELFF
>TRBD1|TRBV28|.|TRBJ2-7
TGTGCCAGCAGTTTCCGGGACAGGGTCTACGAGCAGTACTTC
CASSFRDRVYEQYF
>TRBD1|TRBV19|.|TRBJ2-1
TGTGCCAGTAGTACGACCGGGACAGGCATCTACAATGAGCAGTTCTTC
CASSTTGTGIYNEQFF
>.|TRBV6-2/TRBV6-3|.|TRBJ2-1
TGTGCCAGCAGCCGTAGCTCCTACAATGAGCAGTTCTTC
CASSRSSYNEQFF
>TRBD1|TRBV7-3|.|TRBJ2-2
TGTGCCAGCAGCTCCGGACAGGGAAGTAACACCGGGGAGCTGTTTTTT
CASSSGQGSNTGELFF
>.|TRBV20-1|.|TRBJ1-1
TGCAGTGCTAGTCGTGGGGCAAGAGCTGAAGCTTTCTTT
CSASRGARAEAFF
>.|TRBV5-1|.|TRBJ2-2
TGCGCCAGCAGCCCAGCCGGGACTAACACCGGGGAGCTGTTTTTT
CASSPAGTNTGELFF
>TRBD1|TRBV28|.|TRBJ1-1
TGTGCCAGCAGACGGACAGGGGGAACTGAAGCTTTCTTT
CASRRTGGTEAFF
>.|TRBV15|.|TRBJ2-1
TGTGCCACCAGCAGAGCTTACAATGAGCAGTTCTTC
CATSRAYNEQFF
>.|TRBV2|once|TRBJ1-3
TGTGCCAGCAGTGAAGTTCGACAGACGGCAGGAAACACCATATATTTT
CASSEVRQTAGNTIYF
>.|TRBV7-3|.|TRBJ2-1
TGTGCCAGCAGCCCCCAGGGGCTCCTCGGCAATGAGCAGTTCTTC
CASSPQGLLGNEQFF
>TRBD1|TRBV10-3|.|TRBJ2-1
TGTGCCATCAGAGATGACAGGGCGGCCTACAATGAGCAGTTCTTC
CAIRDDRAAYNEQFF
>.|TRBV10-3|.|TRBJ2-3
TGTGCCATCAGTGGGGGCAGGTTATCAGATACGCAGTATTTT
CAISGGRLSDTQYF
>.|TRBV28|.|TRBJ2-5
TGTGCCAGCAGTCTTACTGGGGGGTGGACAGGCCAAGAGACCCAGTACTTC
CASSLTGGWTGQETQYF
>.|TRBV5-5|once|TRBJ1-6
TGTGCCAGCAGTTTGACAGGAGGGGATTCACCCCTCCACTTT
CASSLTGGDSPLHF
>TRBD2|TRBV4-2|.|TRBJ2-1
TGTGCCAGCAGCCAAGTTAGCGGGGGGACCAACAATGAGCAGTTCTTC
CASSQVSGGTNNEQFF
>.|TRBV9|.|TRBJ2-3
TGTGCCAGCAGCGTAGCGGGGGAGAGAACAGATACGCAGTATTTT
CASSVAGERTDTQYF
>TRBD1|TRBV30|.|TRBJ1-2
TGTGCCTGGAGCCTCAGGGGGGCGGGCTATGGCTACACCTTC
CAWSLRGAGYGYTF
>TRBD1|TRBV5-1|.|TRBJ2-3
TGCGCCAGCAGCCTTGGACAGGGAGATACGCAGTATTTT
CASSLGQGDTQYF
>TRBD1|TRBV5-5|once|TRBJ2-1
TGTGCCAGCAGATTCGGACAGGGGGCCAATGAGCAGTTCTTC
CASRFGQGANEQFF
>.|TRBV6-1|.|TRBJ1-4
TGTGCCAGCAGTGATATAATAGCTAATGAAAAACTGTTTTTT
CASSDIIANEKLFF
>.|TRBV6-1|.|TRBJ2-4
TGTGCCAGCAGTGATCTTGGACGGGGAGCCCCGTCGGCCAAAAACATTCAGTACTTC
CASSDLGRGAPSAKNIQYF